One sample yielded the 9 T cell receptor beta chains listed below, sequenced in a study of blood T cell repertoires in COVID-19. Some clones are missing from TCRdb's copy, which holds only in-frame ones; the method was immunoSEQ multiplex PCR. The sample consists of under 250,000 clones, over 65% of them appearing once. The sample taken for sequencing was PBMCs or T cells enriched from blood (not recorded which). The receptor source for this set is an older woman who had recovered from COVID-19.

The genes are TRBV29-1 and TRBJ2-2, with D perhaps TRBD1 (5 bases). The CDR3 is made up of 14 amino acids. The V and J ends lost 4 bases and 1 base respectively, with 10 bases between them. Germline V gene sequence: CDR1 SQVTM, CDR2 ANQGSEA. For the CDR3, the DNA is TGCAGCGTTGTTGGGGCGCAGAACACCGGGGAGCTGTTTTTT. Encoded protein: CSVVGAQNTGELFF.

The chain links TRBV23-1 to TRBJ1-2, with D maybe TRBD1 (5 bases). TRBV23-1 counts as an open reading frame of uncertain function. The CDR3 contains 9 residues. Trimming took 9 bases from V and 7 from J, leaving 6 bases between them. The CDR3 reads CARGVGYTF. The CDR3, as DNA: TGCGCCAGAGGGGTTGGCTACACCTTC.

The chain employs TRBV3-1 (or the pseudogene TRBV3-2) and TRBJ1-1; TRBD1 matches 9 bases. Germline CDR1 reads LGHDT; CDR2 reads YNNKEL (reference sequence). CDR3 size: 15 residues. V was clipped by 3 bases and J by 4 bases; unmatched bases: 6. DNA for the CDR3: TGTGCCAGCAGCCAGGGGGTGACAGGGGGCACTGAAGCTTTCTTT. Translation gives CASSQGVTGGTEAFF.

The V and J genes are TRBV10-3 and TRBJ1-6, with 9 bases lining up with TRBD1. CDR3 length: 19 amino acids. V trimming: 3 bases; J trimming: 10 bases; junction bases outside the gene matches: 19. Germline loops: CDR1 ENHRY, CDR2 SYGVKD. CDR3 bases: TGTGCCATCAGTGAAACCAGAACCGGGACAGGGAACCCAAGGTCACCCCTCCACTTT. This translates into CAISETRTGTGNPRSPLHF.

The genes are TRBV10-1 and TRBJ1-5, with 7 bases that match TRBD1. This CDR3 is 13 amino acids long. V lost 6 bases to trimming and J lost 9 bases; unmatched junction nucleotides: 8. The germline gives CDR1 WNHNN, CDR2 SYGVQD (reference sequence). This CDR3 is CASSADRWGPQHF. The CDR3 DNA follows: TGCGCCAGCAGCGCGGACAGGTGGGGGCCCCAGCATTTT.

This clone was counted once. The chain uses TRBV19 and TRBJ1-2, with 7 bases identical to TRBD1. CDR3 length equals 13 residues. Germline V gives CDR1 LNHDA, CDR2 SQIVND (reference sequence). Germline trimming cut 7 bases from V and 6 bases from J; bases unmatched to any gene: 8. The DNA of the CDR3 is TGTGCCAGTACCGTGACAGGGACCCATGGCTACACCTTC. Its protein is CASTVTGTHGYTF.

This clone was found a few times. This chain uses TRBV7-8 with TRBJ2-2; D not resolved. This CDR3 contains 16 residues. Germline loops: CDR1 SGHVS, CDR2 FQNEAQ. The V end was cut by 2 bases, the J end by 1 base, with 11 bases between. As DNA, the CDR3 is TGTGCCAGCAGCTTAACTCCACCGGGGAACACCGGGGAGCTGTTTTTT. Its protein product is CASSLTPPGNTGELFF.

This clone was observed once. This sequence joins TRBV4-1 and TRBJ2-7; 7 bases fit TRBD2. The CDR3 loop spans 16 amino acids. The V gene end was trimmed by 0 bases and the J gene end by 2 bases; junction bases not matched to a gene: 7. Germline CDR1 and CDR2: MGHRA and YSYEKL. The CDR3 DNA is TGCGCCAGCAGCCAAGATCAGGCTAGCGGAACCTACGAGCAGTACTTC. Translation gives CASSQDQASGTYEQYF.

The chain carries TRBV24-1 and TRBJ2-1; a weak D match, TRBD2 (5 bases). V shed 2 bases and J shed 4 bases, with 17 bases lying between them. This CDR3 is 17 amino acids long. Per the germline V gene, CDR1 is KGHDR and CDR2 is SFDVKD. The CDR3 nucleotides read TGTGCCACCAGTGATTCGTATAAAAGCGGAAGATACAATGAGCAGTTCTTC. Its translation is CATSDSYKSGRYNEQFF.